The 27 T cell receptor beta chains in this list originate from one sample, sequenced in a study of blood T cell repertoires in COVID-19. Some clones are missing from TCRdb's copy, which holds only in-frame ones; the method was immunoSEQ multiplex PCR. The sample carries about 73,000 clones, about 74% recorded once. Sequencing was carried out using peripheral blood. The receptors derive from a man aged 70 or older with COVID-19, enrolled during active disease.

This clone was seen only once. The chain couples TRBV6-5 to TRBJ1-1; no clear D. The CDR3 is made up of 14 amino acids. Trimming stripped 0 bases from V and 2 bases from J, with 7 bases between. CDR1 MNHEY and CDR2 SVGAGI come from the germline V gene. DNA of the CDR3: TGTGCCAGCAGTTACTCGGGCAGTAACACTGAAGCTTTCTTT. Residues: CASSYSGSNTEAFF.

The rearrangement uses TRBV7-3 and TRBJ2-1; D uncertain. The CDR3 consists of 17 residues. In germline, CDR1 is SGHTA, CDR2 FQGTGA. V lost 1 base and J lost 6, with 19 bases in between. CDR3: CASSLNPPSEHANEQFF. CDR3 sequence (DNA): TGTGCCAGCAGCTTAAACCCTCCCTCCGAACATGCCAATGAGCAGTTCTTC.

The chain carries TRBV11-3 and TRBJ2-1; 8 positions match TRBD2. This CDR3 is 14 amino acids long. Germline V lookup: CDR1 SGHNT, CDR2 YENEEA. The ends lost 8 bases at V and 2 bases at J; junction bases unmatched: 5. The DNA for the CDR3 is TGTGCCAGCGCGGGCGGGAGGACCTACAATGAGCAGTTCTTC. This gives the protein CASAGGRTYNEQFF.

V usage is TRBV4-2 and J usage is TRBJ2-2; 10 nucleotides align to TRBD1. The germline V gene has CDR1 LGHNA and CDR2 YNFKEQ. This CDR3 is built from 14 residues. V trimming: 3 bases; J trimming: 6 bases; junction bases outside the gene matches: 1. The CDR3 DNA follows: TGTGCCAGCAGCCACGGGACAGGGGCCGGGGAGCTGTTTTTT. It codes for CASSHGTGAGELFF.

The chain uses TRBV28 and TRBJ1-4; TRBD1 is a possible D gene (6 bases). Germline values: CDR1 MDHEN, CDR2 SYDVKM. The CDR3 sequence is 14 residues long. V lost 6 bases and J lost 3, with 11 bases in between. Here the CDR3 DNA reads TGTGCCAGCAGACGGGGGGGGCCTAATGAAAAACTGTTTTTT. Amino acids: CASRRGGPNEKLFF.

The CDR3 here is CASSIGIPEAFF. For the CDR3, the DNA is TGTGCCAGCAGTATCGGGATCCCTGAAGCTTTCTTT. The chain uses TRBV12-3 or TRBV12-4 and TRBJ1-1; unclear D gene. Trimming left V 5 bases short and J 6 bases short, with 10 bases between. The CDR3 length is 12 residues.

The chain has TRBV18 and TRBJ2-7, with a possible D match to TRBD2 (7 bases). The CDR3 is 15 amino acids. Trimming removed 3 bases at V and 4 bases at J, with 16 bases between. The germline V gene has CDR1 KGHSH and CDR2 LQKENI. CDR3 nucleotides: TGTGCCAGCTCACCCGGAGAGGGGGGGCCTTACGAGCAGTACTTC. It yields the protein CASSPGEGGPYEQYF.

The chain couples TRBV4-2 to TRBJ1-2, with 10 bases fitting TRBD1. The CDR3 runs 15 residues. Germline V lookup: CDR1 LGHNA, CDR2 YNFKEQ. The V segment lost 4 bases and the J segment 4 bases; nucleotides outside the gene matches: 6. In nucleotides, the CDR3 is TGTGCCAGCAGCCGAGAGACAGGGGGCAGCTATGGCTACACCTTC. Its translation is CASSRETGGSYGYTF.

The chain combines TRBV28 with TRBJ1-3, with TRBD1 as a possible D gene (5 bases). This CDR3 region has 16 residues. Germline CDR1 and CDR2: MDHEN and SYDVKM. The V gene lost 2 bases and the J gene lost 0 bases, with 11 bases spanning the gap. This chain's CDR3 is CASSLIQGISGNTIYF. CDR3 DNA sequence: TGTGCCAGCAGTTTAATTCAGGGCATCTCTGGAAACACCATATATTTT.

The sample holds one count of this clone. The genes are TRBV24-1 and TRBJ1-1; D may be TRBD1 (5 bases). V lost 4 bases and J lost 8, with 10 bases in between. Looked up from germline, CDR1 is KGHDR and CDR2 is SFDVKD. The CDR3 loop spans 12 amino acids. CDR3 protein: CATSEGQNEAFF. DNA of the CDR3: TGTGCCACCAGTGAAGGACAAAACGAAGCTTTCTTT.

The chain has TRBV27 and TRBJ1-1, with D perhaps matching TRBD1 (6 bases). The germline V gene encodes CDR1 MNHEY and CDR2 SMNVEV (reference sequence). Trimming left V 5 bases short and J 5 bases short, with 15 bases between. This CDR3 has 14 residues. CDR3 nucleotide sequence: TGTGCCAGCAGTGAACAGGGAATCTTTACTGAAGCTTTCTTT. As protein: CASSEQGIFTEAFF.

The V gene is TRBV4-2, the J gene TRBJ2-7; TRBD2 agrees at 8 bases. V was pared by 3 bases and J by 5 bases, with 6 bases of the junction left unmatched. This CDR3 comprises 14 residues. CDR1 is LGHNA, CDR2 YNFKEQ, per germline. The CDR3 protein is CASSHGREADEQYF. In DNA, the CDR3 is TGTGCCAGCAGCCACGGGCGGGAGGCCGACGAGCAGTACTTC.

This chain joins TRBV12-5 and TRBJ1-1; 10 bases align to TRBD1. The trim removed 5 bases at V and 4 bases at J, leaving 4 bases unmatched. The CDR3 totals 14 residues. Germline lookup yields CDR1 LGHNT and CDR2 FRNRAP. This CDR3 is CASGEGQGSTEAFF. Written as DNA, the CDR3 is TGTGCTAGTGGTGAGGGACAGGGGAGCACTGAAGCTTTCTTT.

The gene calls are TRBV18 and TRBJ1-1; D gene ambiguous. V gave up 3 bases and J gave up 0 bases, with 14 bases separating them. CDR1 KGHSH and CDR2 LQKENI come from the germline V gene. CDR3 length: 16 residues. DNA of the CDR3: TGTGCCAGCTCACCCTCCATGTTAGACATGAACACTGAAGCTTTCTTT. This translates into CASSPSMLDMNTEAFF. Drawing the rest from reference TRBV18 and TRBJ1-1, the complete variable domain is NAGVMQNPRHLVRRRGQEARLRCSPMKGHSHVYWYRQLPEEGLKFMVYLQKENIIDESGMPKERFSAEFPKEGPSILRIQQVVRGDSAAYFCASSPSMLDMNTEAFFGQGTRLTVV.

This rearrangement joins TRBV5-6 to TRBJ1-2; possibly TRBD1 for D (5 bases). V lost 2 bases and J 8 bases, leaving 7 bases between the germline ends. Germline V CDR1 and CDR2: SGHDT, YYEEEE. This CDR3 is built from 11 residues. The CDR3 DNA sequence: TGTGCCAGCAGCTTTCAGGGCGGCTACACCTTC. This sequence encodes CASSFQGGYTF.

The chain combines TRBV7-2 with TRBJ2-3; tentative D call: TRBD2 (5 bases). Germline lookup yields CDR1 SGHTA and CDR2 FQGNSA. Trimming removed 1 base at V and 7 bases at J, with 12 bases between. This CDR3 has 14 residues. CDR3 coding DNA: TGTGCCAGCAGCTTAGGTGCCGGGGTCAATACGCAGTATTTT. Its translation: CASSLGAGVNTQYF.

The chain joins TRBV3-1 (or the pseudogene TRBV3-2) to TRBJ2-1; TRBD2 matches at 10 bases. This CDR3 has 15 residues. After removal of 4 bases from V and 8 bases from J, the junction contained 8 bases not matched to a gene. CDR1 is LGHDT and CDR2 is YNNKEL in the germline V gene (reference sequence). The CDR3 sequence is CASSPTSGVEDEQFF. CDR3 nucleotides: TGTGCCAGCAGCCCCACTAGCGGGGTCGAAGATGAGCAGTTCTTC.

CDR3 in amino acids: CASSHSGTIGTDTQYF. In nucleotides, the CDR3 is TGTGCCAGCAGCCATTCCGGGACAATAGGCACAGATACGCAGTATTTT. The genes are TRBV11-3 and TRBJ2-3, with D perhaps TRBD1 (6 bases). V was clipped by 5 bases and J by 1 base, with 16 bases between them. The CDR3 has 16 residues. Germline V CDR1 and CDR2: SGHNT, YENEEA.

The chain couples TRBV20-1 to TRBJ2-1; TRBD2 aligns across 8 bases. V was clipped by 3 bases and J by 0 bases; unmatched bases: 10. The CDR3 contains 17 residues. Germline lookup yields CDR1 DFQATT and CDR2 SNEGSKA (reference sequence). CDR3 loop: CSASGLAGGSSYNEQFF. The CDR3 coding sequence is TGCAGTGCTAGTGGGCTAGCGGGCGGTAGCTCCTACAATGAGCAGTTCTTC.

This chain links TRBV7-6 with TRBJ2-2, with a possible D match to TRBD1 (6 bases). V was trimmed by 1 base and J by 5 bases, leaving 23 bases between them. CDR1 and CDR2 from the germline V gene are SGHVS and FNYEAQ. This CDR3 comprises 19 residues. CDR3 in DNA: TGTGCCAGCAGCTTAGAGGGGAACAGGGCCCCTTTCGGGACCGGGGAGCTGTTTTTT. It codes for CASSLEGNRAPFGTGELFF. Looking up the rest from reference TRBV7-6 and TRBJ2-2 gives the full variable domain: GAGVSQSPRYKVTKRGQDVALRCDPISGHVSLYWYRQALGQGPEFLTYFNYEAQQDKSGLPNDRFSAERPEGSISTLTIQRTEQRDSAMYRCASSLEGNRAPFGTGELFFGEGSRLTVL.

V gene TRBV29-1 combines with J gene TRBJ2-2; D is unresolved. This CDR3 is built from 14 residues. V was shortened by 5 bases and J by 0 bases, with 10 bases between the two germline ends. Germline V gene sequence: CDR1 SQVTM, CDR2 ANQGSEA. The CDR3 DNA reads TGCAGCGTTTCGGCAGGCTCGAACACCGGGGAGCTGTTTTTT. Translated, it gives CSVSAGSNTGELFF.

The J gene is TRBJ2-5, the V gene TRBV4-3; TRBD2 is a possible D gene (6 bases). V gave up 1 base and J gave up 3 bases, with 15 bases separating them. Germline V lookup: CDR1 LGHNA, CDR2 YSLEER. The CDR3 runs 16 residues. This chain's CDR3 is CASSQGLGAGEETQYF. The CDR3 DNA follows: TGCGCCAGCAGCCAAGGTCTGGGAGCGGGTGAAGAGACCCAGTACTTC.

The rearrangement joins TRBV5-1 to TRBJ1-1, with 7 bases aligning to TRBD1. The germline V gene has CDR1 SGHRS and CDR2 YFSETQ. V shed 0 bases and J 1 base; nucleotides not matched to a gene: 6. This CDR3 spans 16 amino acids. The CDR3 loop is CASSLAEGAGNTEAFF. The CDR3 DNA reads TGCGCCAGCAGCTTGGCCGAGGGGGCTGGGAACACTGAAGCTTTCTTT.

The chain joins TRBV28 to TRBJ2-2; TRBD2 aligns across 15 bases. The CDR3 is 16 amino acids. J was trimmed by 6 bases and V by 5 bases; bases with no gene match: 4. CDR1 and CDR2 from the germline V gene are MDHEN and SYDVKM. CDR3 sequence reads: CASSPGLAGGSGELFF. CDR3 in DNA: TGTGCCAGCAGTCCGGGACTAGCGGGAGGCTCCGGGGAGCTGTTTTTT. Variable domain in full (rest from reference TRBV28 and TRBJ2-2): DVKVTQSSRYLVKRTGEKVFLECVQDMDHENMFWYRQDPGLGLRLIYFSYDVKMKEKGDIPEGYSVSREKKERFSLILESASTNQTSMYLCASSPGLAGGSGELFFGEGSRLTVL.

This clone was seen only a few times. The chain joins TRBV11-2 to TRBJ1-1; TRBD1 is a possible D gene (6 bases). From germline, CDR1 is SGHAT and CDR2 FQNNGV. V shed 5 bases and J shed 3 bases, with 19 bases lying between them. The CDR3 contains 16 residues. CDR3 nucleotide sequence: TGTGCCAGCAGCCAAGGACAACAGGGTTGGGACACTGAAGCTTTCTTT. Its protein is CASSQGQQGWDTEAFF.

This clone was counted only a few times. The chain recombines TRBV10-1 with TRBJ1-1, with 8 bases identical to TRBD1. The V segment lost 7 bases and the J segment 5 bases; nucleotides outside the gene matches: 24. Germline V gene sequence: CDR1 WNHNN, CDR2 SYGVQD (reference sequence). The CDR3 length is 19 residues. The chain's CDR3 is CASITISGQGARVRTEAFF. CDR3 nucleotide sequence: TGCGCCAGCATTACGATTTCCGGGCAGGGGGCGCGTGTCCGGACTGAAGCTTTCTTT.

The CDR3, as DNA: TGTGCCTGGAACGAGGCGGGGGGCTTCAATGAGCAGTTCTTC. Translation: CAWNEAGGFNEQFF. The genes are TRBV30 and TRBJ2-1; TRBD2 matches 8 bases. CDR1 GTSNPN and CDR2 SVGIG come from the germline V gene (reference sequence). The CDR3 contains 14 residues. With 4 bases clipped from V and 6 bases from J, the junction kept 8 bases outside the gene matches.